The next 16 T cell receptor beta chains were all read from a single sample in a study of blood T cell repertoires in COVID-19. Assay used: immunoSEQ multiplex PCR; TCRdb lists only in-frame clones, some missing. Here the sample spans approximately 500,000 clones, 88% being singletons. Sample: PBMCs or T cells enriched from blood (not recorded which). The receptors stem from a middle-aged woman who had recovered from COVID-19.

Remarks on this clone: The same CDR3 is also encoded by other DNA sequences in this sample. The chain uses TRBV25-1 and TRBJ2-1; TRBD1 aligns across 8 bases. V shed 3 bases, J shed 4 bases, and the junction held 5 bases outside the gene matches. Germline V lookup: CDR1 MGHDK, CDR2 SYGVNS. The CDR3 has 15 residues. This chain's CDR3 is CASSDRTGYYNEQFF. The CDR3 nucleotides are TGTGCCAGCAGTGATCGGACAGGGTATTACAATGAGCAGTTCTTC.

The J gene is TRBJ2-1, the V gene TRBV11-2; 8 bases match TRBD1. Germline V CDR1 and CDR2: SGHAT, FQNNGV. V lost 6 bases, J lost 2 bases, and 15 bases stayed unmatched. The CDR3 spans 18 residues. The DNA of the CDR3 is TGTGCCAGCAGTTCCGGGACAGGAGTTGCGCACCCCTACAATGAGCAGTTCTTC. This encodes CASSSGTGVAHPYNEQFF.

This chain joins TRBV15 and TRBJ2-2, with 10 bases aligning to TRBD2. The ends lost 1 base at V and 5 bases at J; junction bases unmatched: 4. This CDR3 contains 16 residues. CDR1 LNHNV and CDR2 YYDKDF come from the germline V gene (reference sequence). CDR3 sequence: CATSRVGAGGTGELFF. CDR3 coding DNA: TGTGCCACCAGCAGAGTAGGAGCGGGAGGGACCGGGGAGCTGTTTTTT.

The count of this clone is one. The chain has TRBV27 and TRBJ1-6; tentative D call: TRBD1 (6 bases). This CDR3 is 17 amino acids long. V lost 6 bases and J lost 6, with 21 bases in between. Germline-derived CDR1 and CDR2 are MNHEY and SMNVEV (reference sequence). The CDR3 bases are TGTGCCAGCAGCCTAACGGGACACAGGGCTCCTAATTCACCCCTCCACTTT. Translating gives CASSLTGHRAPNSPLHF.

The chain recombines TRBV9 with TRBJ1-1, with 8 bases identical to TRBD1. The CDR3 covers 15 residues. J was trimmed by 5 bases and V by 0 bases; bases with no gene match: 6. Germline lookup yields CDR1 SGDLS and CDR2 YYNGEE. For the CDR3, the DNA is TGTGCCAGCAGCGTAGACGGACAGGGCAGGACTGAAGCTTTCTTT. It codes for CASSVDGQGRTEAFF.

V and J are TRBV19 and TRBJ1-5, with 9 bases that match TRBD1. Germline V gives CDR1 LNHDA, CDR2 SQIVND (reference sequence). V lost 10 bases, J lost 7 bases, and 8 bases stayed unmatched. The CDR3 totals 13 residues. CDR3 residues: CATTGQGSQPQHF. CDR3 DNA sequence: TGTGCCACCACAGGACAGGGGTCCCAGCCCCAGCATTTT.

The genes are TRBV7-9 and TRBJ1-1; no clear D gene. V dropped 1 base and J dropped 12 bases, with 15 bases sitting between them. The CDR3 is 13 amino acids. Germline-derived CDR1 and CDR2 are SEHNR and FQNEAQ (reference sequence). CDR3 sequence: CASSLEVTPLPFF. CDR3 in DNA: TGTGCCAGCAGCTTAGAAGTGACACCGCTCCCTTTCTTT.

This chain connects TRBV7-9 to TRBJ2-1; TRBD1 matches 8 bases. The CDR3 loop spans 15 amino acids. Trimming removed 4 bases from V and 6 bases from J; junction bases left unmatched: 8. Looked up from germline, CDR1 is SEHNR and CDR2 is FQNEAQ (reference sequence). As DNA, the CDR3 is TGTGCCAGCAGCTCGACAGGGGCCTTCGTCAATGAGCAGTTCTTC. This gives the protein CASSSTGAFVNEQFF. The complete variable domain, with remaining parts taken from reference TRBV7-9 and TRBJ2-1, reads DTGVSQNPRHKITKRGQNVTFRCDPISEHNRLYWYRQTLGQGPEFLTYFQNEAQLEKSRLLSDRFSAERPKGSFSTLEIQRTEQGDSAMYLCASSSTGAFVNEQFFGPGTRLTVL.

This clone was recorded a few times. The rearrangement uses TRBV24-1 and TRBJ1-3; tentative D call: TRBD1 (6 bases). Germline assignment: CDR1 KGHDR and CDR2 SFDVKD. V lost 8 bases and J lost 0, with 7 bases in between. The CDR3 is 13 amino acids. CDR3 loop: CATTDSSGNTIYF. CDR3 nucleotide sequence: TGTGCCACCACGGACAGCTCTGGAAACACCATATATTTT.

CDR3 sequence reads: CASTGPLKVDRESGSRSGNTIYF. For the CDR3, the DNA is TGTGCCAGCACAGGACCACTAAAGGTGGACAGAGAATCGGGTTCGCGCTCTGGAAACACCATATATTTT. This rearrangement joins TRBV2 to TRBJ1-3, with a tentative D call TRBD1 (6 bases). Between the trimmed V and J ends, which lost 7 bases and 0 bases, there was a span of 37 bases. This CDR3 is 23 amino acids long. The germline V gene has CDR1 SNHLY and CDR2 FYNNEI.

The CDR3 sequence is CASSLTSGTPTDTQYF. The CDR3, as DNA: TGCGCCAGCAGTCTGACTAGCGGTACACCCACAGATACGCAGTATTTT. The gene calls are TRBV4-3 and TRBJ2-3; 9 bases match TRBD2. CDR3 length: 16 amino acids. V shed 6 bases, J shed 2 bases, and the junction held 9 bases outside the gene matches. In germline, CDR1 is LGHNA, CDR2 YSLEER.

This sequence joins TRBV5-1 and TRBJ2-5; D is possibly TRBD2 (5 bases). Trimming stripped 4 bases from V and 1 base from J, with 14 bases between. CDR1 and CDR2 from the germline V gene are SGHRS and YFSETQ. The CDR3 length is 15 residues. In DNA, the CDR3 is TGCGCCAGCAGCCGGGATGGGAGCACCCAAGAGACCCAGTACTTC. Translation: CASSRDGSTQETQYF.

The CDR3 DNA reads TGCAGCGCCTCACAGGGGAACAATCAGCCCCAGCATTTT. Amino acid sequence: CSASQGNNQPQHF. J is TRBJ1-5 and V is TRBV29-1; 7 nucleotides align to TRBD1. This CDR3 is 13 amino acids long. V lost 7 bases, J lost 3 bases, and 6 bases stayed unmatched. Germline CDR1 is SQVTM and CDR2 is ANQGSEA.

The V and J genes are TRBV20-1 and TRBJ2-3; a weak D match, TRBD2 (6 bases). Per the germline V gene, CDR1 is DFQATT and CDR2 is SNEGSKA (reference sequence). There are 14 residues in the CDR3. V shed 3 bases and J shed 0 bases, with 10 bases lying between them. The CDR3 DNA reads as TGCAGTGCTAGTATGGGGGGTAGCACAGATACGCAGTATTTT. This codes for CSASMGGSTDTQYF.

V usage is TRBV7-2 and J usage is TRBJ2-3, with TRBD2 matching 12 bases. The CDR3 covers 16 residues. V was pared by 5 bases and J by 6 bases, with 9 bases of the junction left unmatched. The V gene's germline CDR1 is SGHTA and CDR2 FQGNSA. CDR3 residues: CASSPSLAGGADTQYF. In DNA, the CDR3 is TGTGCCAGCAGCCCATCACTAGCGGGAGGAGCGGATACGCAGTATTTT.

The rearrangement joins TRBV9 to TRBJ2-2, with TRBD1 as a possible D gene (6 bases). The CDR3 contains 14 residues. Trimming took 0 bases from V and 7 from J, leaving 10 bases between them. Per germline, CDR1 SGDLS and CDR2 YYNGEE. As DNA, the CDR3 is TGTGCCAGCAGCGTAGAAGGGACATTCGGGGAGCTGTTTTTT. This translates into CASSVEGTFGELFF.